The rows below give T cell receptor beta chains drawn from one sample of a study of blood T cell repertoires in COVID-19. Measured with immunoSEQ multiplex PCR; TCRdb has only the in-frame clones, and not every one. Found here are about 72,000 clones, over 80% of them singletons; the top ten hold about 18%. The specimen was peripheral blood. The origin of the receptors is a woman aged 80 or older with acute or convalescent COVID-19. CDR3s include the opening cysteine and the closing phenylalanine or tryptophan. The order of the fields is CDR3 protein, V gene, CDR3 length, D gene. A D gene is named only where the DNA matches it firmly.

CDR3 protein: CASSFEDRPNTEAFF
V gene: TRBV28
CDR3 length: 15
D gene: .

CDR3 protein: CASSLGGQGYNEQFF
V gene: TRBV5-5
CDR3 length: 15
D gene: TRBD1

CDR3 protein: CASSLLSGLAGDRDTQYF
V gene: TRBV7-8
CDR3 length: 18
D gene: TRBD2

CDR3 protein: CASSIAGVGDAEQFF
V gene: TRBV19
CDR3 length: 15
D gene: .

CDR3 protein: CASSRTRGNEQFF
V gene: TRBV21-1
CDR3 length: 13
D gene: .

CDR3 protein: CASSIGSTSASWGGADVLTF
V gene: TRBV19
CDR3 length: 20
D gene: .

CDR3 protein: CASSPLAGGFETQYF
V gene: TRBV18
CDR3 length: 15
D gene: TRBD2

CDR3 protein: CASSLVGGRTNNEQFF
V gene: TRBV7-3
CDR3 length: 16
D gene: .

CDR3 protein: CASLRQGQPQHF
V gene: TRBV6-6
CDR3 length: 12
D gene: TRBD1

CDR3 protein: CASRSRGTEAFF
V gene: TRBV6-5
CDR3 length: 12
D gene: .

CDR3 protein: CASNRDNMNTEAFF
V gene: TRBV6-5
CDR3 length: 14
D gene: .

CDR3 protein: CASSSGQGRIEKLFF
V gene: TRBV13
CDR3 length: 15
D gene: TRBD1